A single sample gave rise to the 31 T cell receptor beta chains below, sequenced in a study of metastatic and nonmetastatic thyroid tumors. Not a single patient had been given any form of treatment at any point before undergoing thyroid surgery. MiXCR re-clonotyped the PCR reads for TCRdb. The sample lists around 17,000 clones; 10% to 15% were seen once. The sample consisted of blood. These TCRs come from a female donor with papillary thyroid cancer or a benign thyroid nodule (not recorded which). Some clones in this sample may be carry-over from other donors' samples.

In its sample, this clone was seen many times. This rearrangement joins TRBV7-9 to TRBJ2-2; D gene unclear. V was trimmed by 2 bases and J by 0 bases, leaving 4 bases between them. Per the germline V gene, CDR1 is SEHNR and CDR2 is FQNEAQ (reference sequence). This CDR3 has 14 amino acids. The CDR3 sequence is CASSLLANTGELFF. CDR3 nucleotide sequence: TGTGCCAGCAGCTTACTAGCGAACACCGGGGAGCTGTTTTTT.

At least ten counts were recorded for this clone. The CDR3 spells CAWSTGASGNTIYF. CDR3 bases: TGTGCCTGGAGCACAGGGGCCTCTGGAAACACCATATATTTT. The chain joins TRBV30 to TRBJ1-3; TRBD1 matches 7 bases. Unmatched junction bases numbered 2, after V lost 3 bases and J lost 0 bases. Germline assignment: CDR1 GTSNPN and CDR2 SVGIG (reference sequence). CDR3 length: 14 residues.

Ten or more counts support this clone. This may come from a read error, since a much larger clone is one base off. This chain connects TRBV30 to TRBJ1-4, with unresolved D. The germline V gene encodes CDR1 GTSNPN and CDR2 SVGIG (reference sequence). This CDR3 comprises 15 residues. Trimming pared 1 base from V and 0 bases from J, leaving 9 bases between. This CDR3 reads CAWSAYGATNEKLFF. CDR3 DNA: TGTGCCTGGAGTGCCTACGGTGCAACTAATGAAAAACTGTTTTTT.

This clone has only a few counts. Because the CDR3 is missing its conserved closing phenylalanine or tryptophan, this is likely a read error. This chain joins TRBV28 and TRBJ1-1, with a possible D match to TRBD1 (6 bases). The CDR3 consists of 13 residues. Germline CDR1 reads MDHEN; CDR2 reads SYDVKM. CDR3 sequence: CVSSFQGYTQAFV. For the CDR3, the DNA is TGTGTCAGCAGTTTCCAGGGGTATACTCAAGCTTTCGTT.

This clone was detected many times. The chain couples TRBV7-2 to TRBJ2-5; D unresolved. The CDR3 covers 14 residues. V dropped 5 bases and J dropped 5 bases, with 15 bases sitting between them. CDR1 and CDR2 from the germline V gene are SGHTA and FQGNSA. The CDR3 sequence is CASSQLGFRETQYF. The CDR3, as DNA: TGTGCCAGCAGCCAACTGGGGTTTAGGGAGACCCAGTACTTC.

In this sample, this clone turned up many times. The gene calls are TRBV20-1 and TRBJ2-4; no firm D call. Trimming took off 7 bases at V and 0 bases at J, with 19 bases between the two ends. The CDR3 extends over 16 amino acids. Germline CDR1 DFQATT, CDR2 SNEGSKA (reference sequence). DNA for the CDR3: TGCAGTGTCGACACCAGAAACTCTCTAGCCAAAAACATTCAGTACTTC. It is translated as CSVDTRNSLAKNIQYF.

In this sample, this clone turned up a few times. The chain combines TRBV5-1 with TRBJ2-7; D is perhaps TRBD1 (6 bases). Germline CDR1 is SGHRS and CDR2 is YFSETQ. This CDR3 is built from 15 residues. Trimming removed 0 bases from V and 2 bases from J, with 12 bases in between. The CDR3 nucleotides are TGCGCCAGCAGCTTGGAAGGGGGTGGGACCTACGAGCAGTACTTC. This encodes CASSLEGGGTYEQYF.

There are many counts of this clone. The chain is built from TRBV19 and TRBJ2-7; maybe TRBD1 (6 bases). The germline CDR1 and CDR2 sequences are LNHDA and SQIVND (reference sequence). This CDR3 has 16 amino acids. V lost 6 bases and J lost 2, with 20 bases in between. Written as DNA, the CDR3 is TGTGCCAGTAGCCTGGAAGGAACAGGGAAACCCTACGAGCAGTACTTC. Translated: CASSLEGTGKPYEQYF.

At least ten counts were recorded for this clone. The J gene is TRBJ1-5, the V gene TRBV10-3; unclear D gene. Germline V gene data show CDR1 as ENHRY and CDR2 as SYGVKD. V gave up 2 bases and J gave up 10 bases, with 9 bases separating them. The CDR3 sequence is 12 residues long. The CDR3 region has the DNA TGTGCCATCAGTGAGCCGGAAGCTCCCCAGCATTTT. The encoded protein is CAISEPEAPQHF.

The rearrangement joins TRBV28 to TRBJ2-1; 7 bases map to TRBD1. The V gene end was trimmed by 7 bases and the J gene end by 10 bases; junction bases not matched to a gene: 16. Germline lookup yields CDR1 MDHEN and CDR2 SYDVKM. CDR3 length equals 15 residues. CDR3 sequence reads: CASTSLGAGGNEQFF. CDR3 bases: TGTGCCAGCACATCCCTTGGGGCAGGGGGTAACGAGCAGTTCTTC.

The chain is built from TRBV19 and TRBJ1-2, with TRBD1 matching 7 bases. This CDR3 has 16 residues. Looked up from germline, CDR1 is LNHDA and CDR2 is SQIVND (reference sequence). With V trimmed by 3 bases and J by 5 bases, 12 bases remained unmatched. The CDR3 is CASSIAPGGARYGYTF. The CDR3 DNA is TGTGCCAGTAGTATCGCACCAGGGGGGGCCAGATATGGCTACACCTTC.

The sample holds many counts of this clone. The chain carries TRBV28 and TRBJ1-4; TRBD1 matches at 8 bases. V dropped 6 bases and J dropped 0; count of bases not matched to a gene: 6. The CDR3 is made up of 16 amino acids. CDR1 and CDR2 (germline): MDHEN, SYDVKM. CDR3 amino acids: CASRTDRAATNEKLFF. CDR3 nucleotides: TGTGCCAGCAGAACGGACAGGGCTGCAACTAATGAAAAACTGTTTTTT.

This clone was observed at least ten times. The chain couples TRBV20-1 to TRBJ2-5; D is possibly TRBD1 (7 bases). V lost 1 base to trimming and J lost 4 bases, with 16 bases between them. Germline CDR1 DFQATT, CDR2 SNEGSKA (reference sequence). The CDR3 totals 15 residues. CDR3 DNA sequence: TGCAGTGCTAGAGTCCACAGGGGACTCGGAGAGACCCAGTACTTC. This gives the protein CSARVHRGLGETQYF.

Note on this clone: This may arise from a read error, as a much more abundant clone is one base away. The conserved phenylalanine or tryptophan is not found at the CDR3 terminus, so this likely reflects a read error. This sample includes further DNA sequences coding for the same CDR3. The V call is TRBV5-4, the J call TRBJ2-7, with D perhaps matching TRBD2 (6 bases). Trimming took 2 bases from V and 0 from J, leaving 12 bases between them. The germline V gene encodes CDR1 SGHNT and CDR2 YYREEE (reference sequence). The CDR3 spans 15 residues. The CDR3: CASSFGTSPSYEQYL. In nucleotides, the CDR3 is TGTGCCAGCAGCTTTGGGACTTCACCCTCCTACGAGCAGTACTTA.

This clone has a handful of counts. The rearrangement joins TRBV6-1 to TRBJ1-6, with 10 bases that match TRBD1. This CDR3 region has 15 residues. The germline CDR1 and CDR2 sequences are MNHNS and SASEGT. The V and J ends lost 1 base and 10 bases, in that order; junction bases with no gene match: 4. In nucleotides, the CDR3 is TGTGCCAGCAGTGAAGGGACAGGGGGTGGATCACCCCTCCACTTT. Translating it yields CASSEGTGGGSPLHF.

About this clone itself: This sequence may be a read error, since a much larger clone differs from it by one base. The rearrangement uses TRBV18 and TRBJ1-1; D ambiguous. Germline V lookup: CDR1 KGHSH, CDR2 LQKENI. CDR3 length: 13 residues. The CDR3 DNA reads TGTGCCAGCTTTTACGGAGAGAACGCTGAAGCTTTCTTT. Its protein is CASFYGENAEAFF.

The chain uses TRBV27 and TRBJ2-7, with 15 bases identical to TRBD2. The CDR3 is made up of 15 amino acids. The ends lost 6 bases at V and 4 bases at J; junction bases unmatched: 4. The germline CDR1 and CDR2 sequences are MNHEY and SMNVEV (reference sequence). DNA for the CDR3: TGTGCCAGCAGACAGGGACTAGCGGGGGGATACGAGCAGTACTTC. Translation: CASRQGLAGGYEQYF.

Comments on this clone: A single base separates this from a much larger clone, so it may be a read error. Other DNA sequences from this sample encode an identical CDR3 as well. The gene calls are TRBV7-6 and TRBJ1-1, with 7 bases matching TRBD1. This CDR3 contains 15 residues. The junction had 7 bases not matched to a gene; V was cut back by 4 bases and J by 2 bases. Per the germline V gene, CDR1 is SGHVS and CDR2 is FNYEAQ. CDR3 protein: CASSSAYRGNTEAFF. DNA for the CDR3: TGTGCCAGCAGCTCGGCCTACAGGGGTAACACTGAAGCTTTCTTT.

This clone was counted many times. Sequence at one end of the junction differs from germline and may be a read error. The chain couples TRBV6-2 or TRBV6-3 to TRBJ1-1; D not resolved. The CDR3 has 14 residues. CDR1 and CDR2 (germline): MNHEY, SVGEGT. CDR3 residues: CASSYSVGNTEAFF. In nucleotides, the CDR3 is TGTGCTAGCAGTTACTCAGTAGGGAACACTGAAGCTTTCTTT.

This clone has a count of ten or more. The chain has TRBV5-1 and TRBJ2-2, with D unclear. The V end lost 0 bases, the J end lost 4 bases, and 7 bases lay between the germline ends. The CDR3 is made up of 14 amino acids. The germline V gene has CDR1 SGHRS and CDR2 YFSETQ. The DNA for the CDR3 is TGCGCCAGCAGCTTGGAAGGGTCCACCGGGGAGCTGTTTTTT. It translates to CASSLEGSTGELFF.

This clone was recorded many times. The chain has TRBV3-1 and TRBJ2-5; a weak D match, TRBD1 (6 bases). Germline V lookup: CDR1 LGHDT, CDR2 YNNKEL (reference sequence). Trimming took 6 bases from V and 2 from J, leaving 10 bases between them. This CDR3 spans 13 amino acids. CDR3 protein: CASRPDSQETQYF. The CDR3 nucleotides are TGTGCCAGCAGACCGGACAGTCAAGAGACCCAGTACTTC.

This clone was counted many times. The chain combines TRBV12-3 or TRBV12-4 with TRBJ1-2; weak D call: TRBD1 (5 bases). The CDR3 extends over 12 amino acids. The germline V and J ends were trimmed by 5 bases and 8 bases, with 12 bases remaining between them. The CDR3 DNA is TGTGCCAGCAGTCTCCAGACAGCCGGCTACACCTTC. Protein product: CASSLQTAGYTF.

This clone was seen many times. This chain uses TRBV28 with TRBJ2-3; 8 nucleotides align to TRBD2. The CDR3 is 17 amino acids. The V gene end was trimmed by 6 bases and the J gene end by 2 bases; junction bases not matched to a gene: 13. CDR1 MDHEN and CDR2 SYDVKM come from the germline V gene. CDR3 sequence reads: CASSPTSGKGSTDTQYF. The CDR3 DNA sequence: TGTGCCAGCAGCCCCACTAGCGGAAAGGGTTCCACAGATACGCAGTATTTT.

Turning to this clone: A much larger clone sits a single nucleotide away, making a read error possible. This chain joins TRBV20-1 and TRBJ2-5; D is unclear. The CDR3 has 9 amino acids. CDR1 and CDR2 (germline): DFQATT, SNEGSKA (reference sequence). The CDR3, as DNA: TGCAGGTTGGGAGAGACCCAGTACTTC. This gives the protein CRLGETQYF.

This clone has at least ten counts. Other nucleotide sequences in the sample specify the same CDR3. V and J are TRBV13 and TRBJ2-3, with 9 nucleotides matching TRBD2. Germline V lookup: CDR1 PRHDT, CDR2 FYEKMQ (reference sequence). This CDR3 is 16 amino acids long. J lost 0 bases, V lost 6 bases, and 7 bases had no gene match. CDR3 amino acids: CASSRRAGGSTDTQYF. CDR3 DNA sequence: TGTGCCAGCAGTCGCAGAGCGGGAGGTAGCACAGATACGCAGTATTTT.

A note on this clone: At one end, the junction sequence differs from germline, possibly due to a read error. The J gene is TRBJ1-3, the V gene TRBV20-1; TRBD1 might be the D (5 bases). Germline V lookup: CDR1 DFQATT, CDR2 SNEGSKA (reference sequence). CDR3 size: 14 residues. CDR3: CSATTPGSGDTIYF. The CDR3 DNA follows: TGCAGTGCGACAACGCCAGGGTCTGGAGACACCATATATTTT.

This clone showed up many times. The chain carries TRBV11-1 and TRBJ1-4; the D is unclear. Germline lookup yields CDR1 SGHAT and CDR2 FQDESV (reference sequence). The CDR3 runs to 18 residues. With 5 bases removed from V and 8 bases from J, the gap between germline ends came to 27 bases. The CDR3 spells CASSRRKRPGPGGEKLFF. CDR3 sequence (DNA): TGTGCCAGCAGCCGAAGAAAAAGACCGGGCCCCGGAGGGGAAAAACTGTTTTTT.

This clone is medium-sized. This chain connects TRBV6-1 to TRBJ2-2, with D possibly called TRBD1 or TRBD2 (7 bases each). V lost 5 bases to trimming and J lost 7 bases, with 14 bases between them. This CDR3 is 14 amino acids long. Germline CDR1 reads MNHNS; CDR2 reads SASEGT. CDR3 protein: CASSQQGRDGELFF. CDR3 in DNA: TGTGCCAGCAGTCAACAGGGGAGGGACGGGGAGCTGTTTTTT.

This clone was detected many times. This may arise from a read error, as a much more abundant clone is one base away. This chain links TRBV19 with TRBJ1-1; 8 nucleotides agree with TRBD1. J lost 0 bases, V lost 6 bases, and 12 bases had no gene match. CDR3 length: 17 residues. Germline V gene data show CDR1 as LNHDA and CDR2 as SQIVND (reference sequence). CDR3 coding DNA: TGTGCCAGTAGCCGACAGGGGCCCGACTCCTTGAACACTGAAGCTTTCTTT. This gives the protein CASSRQGPDSLNTEAFF. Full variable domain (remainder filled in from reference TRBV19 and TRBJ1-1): DGGITQSPKYLFRKEGQNVTLSCEQNLNHDAMYWYRQDPGQGLRLIYYSQIVNDFQKGDIAEGYSVSREKKESFPLTVTSAQKNPTAFYLCASSRQGPDSLNTEAFFGQGTRLTVV.

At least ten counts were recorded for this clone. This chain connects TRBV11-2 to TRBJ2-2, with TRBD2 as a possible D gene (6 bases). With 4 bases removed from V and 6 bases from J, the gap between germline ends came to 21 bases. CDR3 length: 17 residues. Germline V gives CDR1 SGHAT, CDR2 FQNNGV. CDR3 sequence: CASSSAGYWGVAGELFF. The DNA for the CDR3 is TGTGCCAGCAGCTCGGCGGGATATTGGGGGGTTGCCGGGGAGCTGTTTTTT.

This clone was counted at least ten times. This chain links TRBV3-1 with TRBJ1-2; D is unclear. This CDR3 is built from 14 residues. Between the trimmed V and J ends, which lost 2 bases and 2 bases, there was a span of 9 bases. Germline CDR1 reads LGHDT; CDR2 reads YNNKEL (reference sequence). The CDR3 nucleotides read TGTGCCAGCAGCCAATTCTTGGGGAACTATGGCTACACCTTC. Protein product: CASSQFLGNYGYTF.